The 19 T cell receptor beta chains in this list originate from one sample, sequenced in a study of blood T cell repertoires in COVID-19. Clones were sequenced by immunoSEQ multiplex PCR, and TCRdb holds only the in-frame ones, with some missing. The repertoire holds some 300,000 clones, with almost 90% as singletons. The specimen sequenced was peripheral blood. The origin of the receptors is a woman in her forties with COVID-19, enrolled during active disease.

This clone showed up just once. The CDR3 region is CATSDGGQGSDTQYF. CDR3 nucleotide sequence: TGTGCCACCAGTGATGGTGGTCAGGGGTCAGATACGCAGTATTTT. The chain has TRBV24-1 and TRBJ2-3; D might be TRBD1 (6 bases). The V gene lost 3 bases and the J gene lost 4 bases, with 13 bases spanning the gap. This CDR3 region has 15 residues. Germline V gives CDR1 KGHDR, CDR2 SFDVKD.

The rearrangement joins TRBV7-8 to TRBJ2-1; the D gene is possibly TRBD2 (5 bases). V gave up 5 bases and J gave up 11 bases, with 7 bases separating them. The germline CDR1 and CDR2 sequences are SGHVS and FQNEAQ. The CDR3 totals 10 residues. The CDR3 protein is CASSLGKQFF. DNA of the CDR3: TGTGCCAGCAGCCTCGGGAAGCAGTTCTTC.

The CDR3 nucleotides are TGTGCCAGCAGTGAGGAAGGACAGGGCTTGACTGAAGCTTTCTTT. It codes for CASSEEGQGLTEAFF. V gene TRBV2 combines with J gene TRBJ1-1; TRBD1 agrees at 8 bases. This CDR3 is 15 amino acids long. Unmatched junction bases numbered 8, after V lost 3 bases and J lost 5 bases. Germline CDR1 and CDR2: SNHLY and FYNNEI.

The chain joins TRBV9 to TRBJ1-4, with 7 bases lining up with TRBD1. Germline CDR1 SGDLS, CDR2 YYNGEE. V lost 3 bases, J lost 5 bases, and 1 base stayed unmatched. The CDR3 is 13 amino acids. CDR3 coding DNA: TGTGCCAGCAGCGCACAGGGGAATGAAAAACTGTTTTTT. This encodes CASSAQGNEKLFF. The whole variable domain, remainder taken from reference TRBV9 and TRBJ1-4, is DSGVTQTPKHLITATGQRVTLRCSPRSGDLSVYWYQQSLDQGLQFLIQYYNGEERAKGNILERFSAQQFPDLHSELNLSSLELGDSALYFCASSAQGNEKLFFGSGTQLSVL.

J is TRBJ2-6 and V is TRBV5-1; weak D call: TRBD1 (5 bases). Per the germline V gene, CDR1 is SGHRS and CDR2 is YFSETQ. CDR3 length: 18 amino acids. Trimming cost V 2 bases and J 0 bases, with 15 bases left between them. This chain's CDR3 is CASSLINTGTSGANVLTF. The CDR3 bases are TGCGCCAGCAGCTTAATAAATACAGGAACCTCTGGGGCCAACGTCCTGACTTTC.

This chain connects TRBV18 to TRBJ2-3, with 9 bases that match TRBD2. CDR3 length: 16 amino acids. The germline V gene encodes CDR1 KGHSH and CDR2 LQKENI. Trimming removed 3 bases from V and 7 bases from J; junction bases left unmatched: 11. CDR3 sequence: CASSPDLAGAPNTQYF. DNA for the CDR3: TGTGCCAGCTCACCTGACTTAGCGGGAGCGCCTAATACGCAGTATTTT.

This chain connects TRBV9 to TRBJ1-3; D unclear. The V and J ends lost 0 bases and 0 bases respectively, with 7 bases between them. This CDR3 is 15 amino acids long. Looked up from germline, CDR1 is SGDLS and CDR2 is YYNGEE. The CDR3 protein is CASSVERVSGNTIYF. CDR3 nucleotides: TGTGCCAGCAGCGTAGAGAGGGTCTCTGGAAACACCATATATTTT.

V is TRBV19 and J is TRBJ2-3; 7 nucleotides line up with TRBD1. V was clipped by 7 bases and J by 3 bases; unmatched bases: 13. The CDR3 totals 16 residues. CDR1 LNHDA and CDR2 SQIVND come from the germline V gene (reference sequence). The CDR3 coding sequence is TGTGCCAGTAATGGGGCCGGGGCAGGGGGTACAGATACGCAGTATTTT. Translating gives CASNGAGAGGTDTQYF. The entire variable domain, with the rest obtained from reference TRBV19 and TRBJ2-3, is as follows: DGGITQSPKYLFRKEGQNVTLSCEQNLNHDAMYWYRQDPGQGLRLIYYSQIVNDFQKGDIAEGYSVSREKKESFPLTVTSAQKNPTAFYLCASNGAGAGGTDTQYFGPGTRLTVL.

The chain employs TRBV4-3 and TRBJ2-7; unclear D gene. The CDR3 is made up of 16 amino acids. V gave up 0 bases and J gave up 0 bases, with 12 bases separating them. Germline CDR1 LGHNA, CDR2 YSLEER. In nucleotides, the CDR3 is TGCGCCAGCAGCCAAGAAGTTGGGCGTAGCTCCTACGAGCAGTACTTC. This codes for CASSQEVGRSSYEQYF.

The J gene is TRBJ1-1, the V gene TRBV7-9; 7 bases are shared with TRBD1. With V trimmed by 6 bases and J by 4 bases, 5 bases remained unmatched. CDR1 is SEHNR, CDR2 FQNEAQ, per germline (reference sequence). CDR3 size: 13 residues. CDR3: CASSYRDSTEAFF. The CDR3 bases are TGTGCCAGCAGTTATAGGGACAGCACTGAAGCTTTCTTT.

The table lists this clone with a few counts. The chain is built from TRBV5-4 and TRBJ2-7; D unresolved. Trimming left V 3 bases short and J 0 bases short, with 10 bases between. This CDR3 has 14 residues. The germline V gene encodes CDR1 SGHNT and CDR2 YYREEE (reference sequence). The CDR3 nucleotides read TGTGCCAGCAGCTCTACTCTTAGCTCCTACGAGCAGTACTTC. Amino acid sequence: CASSSTLSSYEQYF.

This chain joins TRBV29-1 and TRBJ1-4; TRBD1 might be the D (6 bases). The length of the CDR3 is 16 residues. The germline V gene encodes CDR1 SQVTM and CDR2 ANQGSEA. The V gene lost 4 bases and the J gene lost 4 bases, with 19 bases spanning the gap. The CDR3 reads CSVAWTEQSYNEKLFF. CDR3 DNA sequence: TGCAGCGTTGCCTGGACAGAGCAAAGTTATAATGAAAAACTGTTTTTT.

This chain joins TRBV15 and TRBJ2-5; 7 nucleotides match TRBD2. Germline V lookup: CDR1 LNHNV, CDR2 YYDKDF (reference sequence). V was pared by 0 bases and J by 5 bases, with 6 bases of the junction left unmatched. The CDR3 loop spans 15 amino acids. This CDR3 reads CATSRDVGEGETQYF. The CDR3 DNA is TGTGCCACCAGCAGAGATGTTGGGGAGGGGGAGACCCAGTACTTC.

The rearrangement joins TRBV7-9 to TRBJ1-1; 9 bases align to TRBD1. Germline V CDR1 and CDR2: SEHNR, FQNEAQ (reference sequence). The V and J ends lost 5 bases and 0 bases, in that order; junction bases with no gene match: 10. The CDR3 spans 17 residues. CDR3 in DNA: TGTGCCAGCAGCACAACAGGGGGCGCGTGGATGAACACTGAAGCTTTCTTT. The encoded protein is CASSTTGGAWMNTEAFF.

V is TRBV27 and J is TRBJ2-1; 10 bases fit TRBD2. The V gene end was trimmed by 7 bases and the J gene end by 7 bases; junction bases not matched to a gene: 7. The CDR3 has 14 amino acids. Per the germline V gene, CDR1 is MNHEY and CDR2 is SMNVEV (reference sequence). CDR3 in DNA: TGTGCCAGCACAGAGCGGGGGGGCCGGAATGAGCAGTTCTTC. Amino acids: CASTERGGRNEQFF.

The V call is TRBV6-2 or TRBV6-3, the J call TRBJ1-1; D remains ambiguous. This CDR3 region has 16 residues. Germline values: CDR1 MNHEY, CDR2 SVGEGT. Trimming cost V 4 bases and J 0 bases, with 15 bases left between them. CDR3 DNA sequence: TGTGCCAGCAGTTCACGTGAGGGTTTGATGAACACTGAAGCTTTCTTT. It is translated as CASSSREGLMNTEAFF.

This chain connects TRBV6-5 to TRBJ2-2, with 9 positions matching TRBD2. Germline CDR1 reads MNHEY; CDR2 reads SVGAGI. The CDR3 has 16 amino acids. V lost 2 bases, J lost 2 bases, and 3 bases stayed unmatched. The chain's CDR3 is CASSYAGGINTGELFF. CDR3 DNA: TGTGCCAGCAGTTACGCGGGAGGGATAAACACCGGGGAGCTGTTTTTT.

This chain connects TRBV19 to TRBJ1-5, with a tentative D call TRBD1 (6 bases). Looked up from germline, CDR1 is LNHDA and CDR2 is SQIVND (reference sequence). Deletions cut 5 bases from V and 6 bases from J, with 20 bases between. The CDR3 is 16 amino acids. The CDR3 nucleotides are TGTGCCAGTAGTCCCAATCAAGGGGTGGGGGCTCAGCCCCAGCATTTT. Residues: CASSPNQGVGAQPQHF.

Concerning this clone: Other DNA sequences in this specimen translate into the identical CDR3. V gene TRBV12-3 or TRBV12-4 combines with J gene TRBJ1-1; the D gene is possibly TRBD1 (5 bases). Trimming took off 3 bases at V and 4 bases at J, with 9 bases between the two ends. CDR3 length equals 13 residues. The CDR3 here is CASSFQGGTEAFF. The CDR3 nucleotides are TGTGCCAGCAGTTTCCAGGGTGGCACTGAAGCTTTCTTT.